This T cell receptor beta chain was sequenced in a study of T-cell memory formation after mild COVID-19. After 5'RACE with constant-segment primers, TCR alpha and TCR beta cDNA libraries carrying sample barcodes and UMIs were obtained. TCRdb re-called the 5' RACE reads through MiXCR, storing one row per CDR3 protein. The table has under 450,000 distinct CDR3 sequences, around 22% seen once. On this clonotype: Its antigen remains unknown.

Study-wide findings and caveats: Among CD4+ contracting clones, most were CM and EM, and CD8+ ones EMRA.

Germline assignment: CDR1 DFQATT and CDR2 SNEGSKA (reference sequence). V was shortened by 6 bases and J by 0 bases, with 13 bases between the two germline ends. There are 14 residues in the CDR3. This rearrangement joins TRBV20-1 to TRBJ2-3; D possibly corresponds to TRBD1 (5 bases). The sequencing sample was made of PBMCs or a T cell subset sorted from them (not recorded which). This TCR was recovered from an adult woman who had mild COVID-19 (a few samples of this study predate the infection). Cell type and time point are not known. CDR3 sequence reads: CSAPPGSSTDTQYF. The CDR3 DNA reads TGCAGTGCACCCCCAGGGTCTAGCACAGATACGCAGTATTTT.